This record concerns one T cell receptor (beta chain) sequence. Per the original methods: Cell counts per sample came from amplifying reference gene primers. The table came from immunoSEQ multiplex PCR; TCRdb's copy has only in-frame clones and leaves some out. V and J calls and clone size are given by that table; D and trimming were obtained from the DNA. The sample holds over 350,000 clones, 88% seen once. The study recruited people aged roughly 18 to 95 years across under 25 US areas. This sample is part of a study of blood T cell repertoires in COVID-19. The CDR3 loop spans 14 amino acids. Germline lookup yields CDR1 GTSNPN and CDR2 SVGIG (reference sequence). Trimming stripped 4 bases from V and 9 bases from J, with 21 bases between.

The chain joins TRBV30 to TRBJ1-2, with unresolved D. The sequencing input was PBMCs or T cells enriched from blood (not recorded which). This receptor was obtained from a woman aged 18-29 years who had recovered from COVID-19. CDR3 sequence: CAWTVGLDSRSYTF. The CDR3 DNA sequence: TGTGCCTGGACGGTAGGGTTGGACTCTAGGAGCTACACCTTC. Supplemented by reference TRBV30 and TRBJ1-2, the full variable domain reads SQTIHQWPATLVQPVGSPLSLECTVEGTSNPNLYWYRQAAGRGLQLLFYSVGIGQISSEVPQNLSASRPQDRQFILSSKKLLLSDSGFYLCAWTVGLDSRSYTFGSGTRLTVV.